A single sample gave rise to the 18 T cell receptor beta chains below, sequenced in a study of cytomegalovirus exposure and HLA in healthy donors. PCR amplification relied on 60 Vbeta primers (plus 13 Jbeta primers). The method was immunoSEQ multiplex PCR; TCRdb's version includes in-frame clones alone and lacks a portion of them. The sample records about 170,000 clones, 65% to 90% being singletons. The sequencing input was PBMCs. The receptors stem from a male donor in good health and CMV-seronegative.

The chain joins TRBV7-8 to TRBJ2-7; tentatively, D is TRBD2 (5 bases). CDR3 size: 14 residues. V dropped 1 base and J dropped 3 bases, with 10 bases sitting between them. Looked up from germline, CDR1 is SGHVS and CDR2 is FQNEAQ. CDR3 residues: CASSLDGKRYEQYF. Written as DNA, the CDR3 is TGTGCCAGCAGCTTAGACGGGAAACGCTACGAGCAGTACTTC.

Remarks on this clone: Germline and junction disagree at one end, which may indicate a read error. This chain joins TRBV7-7 and TRBJ2-2; tentative D call: TRBD1 (5 bases). The CDR3 has 16 residues. Germline V gives CDR1 SSHAT, CDR2 FNYEAQ (reference sequence). The CDR3 nucleotides read TGTGCTAGCAGCTTAGGATCGGAAGGGGACACCGGGGAGCTGTTTTTT. Amino acids: CASSLGSEGDTGELFF.

The genes are TRBV27 and TRBJ2-1, with 8 bases aligning to TRBD1. The CDR3 is made up of 14 amino acids. The V gene end was trimmed by 7 bases and the J gene end by 3 bases; junction bases not matched to a gene: 5. Germline-derived CDR1 and CDR2 are MNHEY and SMNVEV (reference sequence). CDR3 nucleotides: TGTGCCAGCACGACAGGGGTTCTCTACAATGAGCAGTTCTTC. This sequence encodes CASTTGVLYNEQFF.

In DNA form, the CDR3 reads TGTGCCAGCAGCCCGACAGGACTTAATGAAAAACTGTTTTTT. It specifies CASSPTGLNEKLFF. The chain is built from TRBV7-8 and TRBJ1-4; D may be TRBD1 (6 bases). The germline V gene encodes CDR1 SGHVS and CDR2 FQNEAQ. The CDR3 extends over 14 amino acids. Trimming left V 5 bases short and J 4 bases short, with 11 bases between.

This chain joins TRBV2 and TRBJ2-5; weak D call: TRBD1 (6 bases). With 6 bases removed from V and 5 bases from J, the gap between germline ends came to 10 bases. The CDR3 is made up of 12 amino acids. Germline values: CDR1 SNHLY, CDR2 FYNNEI. The CDR3 is CASSTGYETQYF. CDR3 DNA: TGTGCCAGCAGCACAGGGTATGAGACCCAGTACTTC.

The chain carries TRBV11-2 and TRBJ1-2; 7 bases line up with TRBD1. The CDR3 length is 16 residues. Per germline, CDR1 SGHAT and CDR2 FQNNGV. V was clipped by 6 bases and J by 5 bases; unmatched bases: 15. CDR3 amino acids: CASRRLGRDSVYGYTF. CDR3 in DNA: TGTGCCAGCAGGCGCCTAGGAAGGGACAGCGTATATGGCTACACCTTC.

This chain connects TRBV5-1 to TRBJ2-7; D gene ambiguous. Germline V lookup: CDR1 SGHRS, CDR2 YFSETQ. This CDR3 is 13 amino acids long. V lost 0 bases and J 6 bases, leaving 10 bases between the germline ends. Written as DNA, the CDR3 is TGCGCCAGCAGCTTGGCCGAGGAACGCGAGCAGTACTTC. Translation gives CASSLAEEREQYF. The complete variable domain, with remaining parts taken from reference TRBV5-1 and TRBJ2-7, reads KAGVTQTPRYLIKTRGQQVTLSCSPISGHRSVSWYQQTPGQGLQFLFEYFSETQRNKGNFPGRFSGRQFSNSRSEMNVSTLELGDSALYLCASSLAEEREQYFGPGTRLTVT.

The J gene is TRBJ1-2, the V gene TRBV30; tentatively, D is TRBD1 (5 bases). V lost 2 bases and J lost 6, with 10 bases in between. In germline, CDR1 is GTSNPN, CDR2 SVGIG (reference sequence). This CDR3 has 12 residues. Written as DNA, the CDR3 is TGTGCCTGGAGTCCTCAAGGGGATGGCTACACCTTC. Translating it yields CAWSPQGDGYTF.

The V and J genes are TRBV12-5 and TRBJ1-1; D uncertain. V lost 8 bases to trimming and J lost 6 bases, with 13 bases between them. CDR1 is LGHNT, CDR2 FRNRAP, per germline. The CDR3 covers 12 residues. The DNA for the CDR3 is TGTGCTAGTCGTTCGGGGATTGCTGAAGCTTTCTTT. Amino acid sequence: CASRSGIAEAFF.

This chain joins TRBV10-3 and TRBJ1-2, with a tentative D call TRBD1 (5 bases). Germline V CDR1 and CDR2: ENHRY, SYGVKD. V gave up 4 bases and J gave up 0 bases, with 12 bases separating them. The CDR3 covers 15 residues. The CDR3 is CAISGGGTSNYGYTF. CDR3 nucleotide sequence: TGTGCCATCAGTGGGGGGGGGACTTCTAACTATGGCTACACCTTC.

The sample holds a few counts of this clone. This chain joins TRBV4-1 and TRBJ2-3, with D possibly being TRBD2 (6 bases). CDR1 is MGHRA and CDR2 is YSYEKL in the germline V gene. The CDR3 covers 16 residues. Trimming stripped 0 bases from V and 2 bases from J, with 12 bases between. The chain's CDR3 is CASSQDRDFLTDTQYF. DNA for the CDR3: TGCGCCAGCAGCCAAGATAGGGACTTCCTCACAGATACGCAGTATTTT.

The DNA of the CDR3 is TGCGCCAGCAGTATTCCGGACAGCCAAGAGACCCAGTACTTC. This gives the protein CASSIPDSQETQYF. V gene TRBV5-1 combines with J gene TRBJ2-5; a possible D gene is TRBD1 (6 bases). The CDR3 has 14 amino acids. Germline V gene data show CDR1 as SGHRS and CDR2 as YFSETQ. V was cut by 5 bases and J by 1 base, with 12 bases left in between.

The rearrangement uses TRBV10-3 and TRBJ1-4, with D perhaps TRBD1 (6 bases). Trimming pared 6 bases from V and 9 bases from J, leaving 17 bases between. The CDR3 covers 14 residues. Germline lookup yields CDR1 ENHRY and CDR2 SYGVKD. CDR3 residues: CAISAGGGQQKLFF. The CDR3 coding sequence is TGTGCCATCAGCGCCGGGGGGGGGCAGCAAAAACTGTTTTTT.

The chain is built from TRBV5-1 and TRBJ2-6; 7 positions agree with TRBD1. From germline, CDR1 is SGHRS and CDR2 YFSETQ. The CDR3 has 18 amino acids. V dropped 0 bases and J dropped 1; count of bases not matched to a gene: 7. CDR3 sequence (DNA): TGCGCCAGCAGCTTGGGGTTCAGGGGGTTGTCTGGGGCCAACGTCCTGACTTTC. Amino acid sequence: CASSLGFRGLSGANVLTF.

The chain recombines TRBV5-6 with TRBJ2-1; 9 nucleotides line up with TRBD2. J lost 4 bases, V lost 0 bases, and 5 bases had no gene match. The germline CDR1 and CDR2 sequences are SGHDT and YYEEEE. The CDR3 covers 16 residues. The CDR3 nucleotides read TGTGCCAGCAGCTTGGGACTAGCGGATATATACAATGAGCAGTTCTTC. It yields the protein CASSLGLADIYNEQFF. The full variable domain, its missing parts supplied by reference TRBV5-6 and TRBJ2-1, is DAGVTQSPTHLIKTRGQQVTLRCSPKSGHDTVSWYQQALGQGPQFIFQYYEEEERQRGNFPDRFSGHQFPNYSSELNVNALLLGDSALYLCASSLGLADIYNEQFFGPGTRLTVL.

This chain uses TRBV9 with TRBJ1-4, with D uncertain. This CDR3 is built from 16 residues. Trimming removed 3 bases from V and 0 bases from J, with 12 bases in between. Germline V gives CDR1 SGDLS, CDR2 YYNGEE. The CDR3 is CASSARRVATNEKLFF. The CDR3 DNA reads TGTGCCAGCAGCGCGAGGAGGGTTGCAACTAATGAAAAACTGTTTTTT. The entire variable domain, with the rest obtained from reference TRBV9 and TRBJ1-4, is as follows: DSGVTQTPKHLITATGQRVTLRCSPRSGDLSVYWYQQSLDQGLQFLIQYYNGEERAKGNILERFSAQQFPDLHSELNLSSLELGDSALYFCASSARRVATNEKLFFGSGTQLSVL.

This clone was seen a handful of times. The chain recombines TRBV5-4 with TRBJ2-6; D is perhaps TRBD2 (6 bases). CDR1 is SGHNT and CDR2 is YYREEE in the germline V gene (reference sequence). Trimming shortened V by 4 bases and J by 2 bases, and 13 bases separated the two germline ends. This CDR3 has 16 amino acids. CDR3 bases: TGTGCCAGCAGCCTGGTCGGGGGAGCTGGGGCCAACGTCCTGACTTTC. Its protein product is CASSLVGGAGANVLTF.

This clone was recorded only once. J is TRBJ2-3 and V is TRBV2, with 12 bases identical to TRBD1. Germline assignment: CDR1 SNHLY and CDR2 FYNNEI. The V segment lost 5 bases and the J segment 7 bases; nucleotides outside the gene matches: 7. This CDR3 has 15 residues. This CDR3 reads CASSSGTGGVHTQYF. In DNA, the CDR3 is TGTGCCAGCAGTTCCGGGACAGGGGGCGTACATACGCAGTATTTT.